The sequence of this TCR beta chain was determined in a study of blood T cell repertoires in COVID-19. From germline, CDR1 is MNHEY and CDR2 SMNVEV (reference sequence). This CDR3 has 15 residues. The V and J ends lost 4 bases and 8 bases, in that order; junction bases with no gene match: 9. Here immunoSEQ multiplex PCR was the method, and the copy in TCRdb shows in-frame clones only, minus some. This sample has about 140,000 clones, with approximately 88% found just once. This sequence was found in a woman aged 50 to 60 with acute or convalescent COVID-19. The chain has TRBV27 and TRBJ1-4; 8 bases match TRBD1. Sequencing was performed on peripheral blood. This CDR3 is CASSSPPGTGEKLFF. DNA for the CDR3: TGTGCCAGCAGTTCCCCCCCGGGGACAGGAGAAAAACTGTTTTTT.